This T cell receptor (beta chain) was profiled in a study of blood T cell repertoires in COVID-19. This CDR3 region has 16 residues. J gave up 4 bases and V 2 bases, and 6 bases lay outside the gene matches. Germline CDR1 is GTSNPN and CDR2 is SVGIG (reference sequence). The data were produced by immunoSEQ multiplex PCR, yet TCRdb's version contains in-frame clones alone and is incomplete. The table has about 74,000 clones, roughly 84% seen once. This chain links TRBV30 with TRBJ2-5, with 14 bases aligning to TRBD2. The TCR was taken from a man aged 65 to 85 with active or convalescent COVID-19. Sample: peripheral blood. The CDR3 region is CAWSIGTSGRGETQYF. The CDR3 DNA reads TGTGCCTGGAGTATCGGGACTAGCGGGAGAGGAGAGACCCAGTACTTC. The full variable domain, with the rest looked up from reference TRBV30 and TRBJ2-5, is SQTIHQWPATLVQPVGSPLSLECTVEGTSNPNLYWYRQAAGRGLQLLFYSVGIGQISSEVPQNLSASRPQDRQFILSSKKLLLSDSGFYLCAWSIGTSGRGETQYFGPGTRLLVL.